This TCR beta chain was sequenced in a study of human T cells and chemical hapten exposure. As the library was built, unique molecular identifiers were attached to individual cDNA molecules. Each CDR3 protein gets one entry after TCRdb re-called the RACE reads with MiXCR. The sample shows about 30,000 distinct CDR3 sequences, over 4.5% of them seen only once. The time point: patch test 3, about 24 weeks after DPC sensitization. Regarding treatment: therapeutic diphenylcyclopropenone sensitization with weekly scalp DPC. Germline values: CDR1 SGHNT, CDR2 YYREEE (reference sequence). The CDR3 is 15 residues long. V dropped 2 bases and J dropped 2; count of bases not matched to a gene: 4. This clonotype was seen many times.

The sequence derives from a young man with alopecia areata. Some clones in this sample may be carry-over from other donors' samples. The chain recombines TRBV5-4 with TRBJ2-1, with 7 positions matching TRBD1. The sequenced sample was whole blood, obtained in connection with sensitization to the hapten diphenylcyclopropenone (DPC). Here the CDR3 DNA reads TGTGCCAGCAGCTTCGGACAGGTAGCCTACAATGAGCAGTTCTTC. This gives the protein CASSFGQVAYNEQFF. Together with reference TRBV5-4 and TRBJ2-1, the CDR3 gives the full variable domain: ETGVTQSPTHLIKTRGQQVTLRCSSQSGHNTVSWYQQALGQGPQFIFQYYREEENGRGNFPPRFSGLQFPNYSSELNVNALELDDSALYLCASSFGQVAYNEQFFGPGTRLTVL.